This T cell receptor beta chain derives from a study of regulatory dendritic cells for organ transplantation. TCRdb's copy holds only in-frame clones and misses some; the assay was immunoSEQ multiplex PCR. The table lists under 40,000 clones, around 90% of them singletons. The CDR3 extends over 15 amino acids. CDR1 SGHNT and CDR2 YYREEE come from the germline V gene (reference sequence). V lost 4 bases and J lost 6; bases outside the gene matches: 7. This clonotype originated in a human donor in good health. Source material: naive CD8+ T cells from blood. Subset here: CD45RA+ naive T cells. This rearrangement joins TRBV5-4 to TRBJ1-4; 9 bases align to TRBD1. The CDR3 is CASSATTGGDEKLFF. The CDR3 DNA reads as TGTGCCAGCAGCGCAACGACAGGGGGGGATGAAAAACTGTTTTTT.